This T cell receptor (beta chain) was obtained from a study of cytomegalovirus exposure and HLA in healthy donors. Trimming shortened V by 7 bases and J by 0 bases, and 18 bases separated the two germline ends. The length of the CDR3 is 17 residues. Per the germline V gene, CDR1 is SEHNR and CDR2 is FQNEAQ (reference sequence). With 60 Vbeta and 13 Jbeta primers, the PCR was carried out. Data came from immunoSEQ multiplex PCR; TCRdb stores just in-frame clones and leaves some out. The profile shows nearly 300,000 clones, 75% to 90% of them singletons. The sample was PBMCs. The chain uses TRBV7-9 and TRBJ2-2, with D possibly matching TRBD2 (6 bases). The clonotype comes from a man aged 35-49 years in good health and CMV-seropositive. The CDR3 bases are TGTGCCAGCATCCCTGGGCGGGATCCCGCGAACACCGGGGAGCTGTTTTTT. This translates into CASIPGRDPANTGELFF.